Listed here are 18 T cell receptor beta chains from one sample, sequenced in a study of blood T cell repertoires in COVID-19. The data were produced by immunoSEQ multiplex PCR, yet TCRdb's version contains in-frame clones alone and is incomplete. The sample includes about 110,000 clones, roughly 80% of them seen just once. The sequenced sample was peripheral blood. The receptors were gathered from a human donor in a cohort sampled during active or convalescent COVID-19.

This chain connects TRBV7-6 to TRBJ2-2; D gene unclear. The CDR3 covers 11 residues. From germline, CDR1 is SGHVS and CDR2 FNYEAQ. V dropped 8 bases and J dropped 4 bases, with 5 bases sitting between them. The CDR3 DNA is TGTGCCAGCGGAGTCACCGGGGAGCTGTTTTTT. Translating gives CASGVTGELFF.

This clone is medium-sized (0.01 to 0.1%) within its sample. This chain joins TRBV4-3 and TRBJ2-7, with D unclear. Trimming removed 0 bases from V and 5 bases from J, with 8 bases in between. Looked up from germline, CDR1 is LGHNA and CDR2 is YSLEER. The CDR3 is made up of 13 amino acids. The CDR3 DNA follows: TGCGCCAGCAGCCAAGATGGCGGAGACGAGCAGTACTTC. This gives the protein CASSQDGGDEQYF.

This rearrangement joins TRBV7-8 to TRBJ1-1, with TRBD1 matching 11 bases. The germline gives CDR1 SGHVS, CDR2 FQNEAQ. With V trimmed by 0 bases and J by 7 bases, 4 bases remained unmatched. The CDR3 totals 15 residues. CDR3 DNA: TGTGCCAGCAGCTTAGCGTGGACAGGGGGCAGTGAAGCTTTCTTT. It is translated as CASSLAWTGGSEAFF.

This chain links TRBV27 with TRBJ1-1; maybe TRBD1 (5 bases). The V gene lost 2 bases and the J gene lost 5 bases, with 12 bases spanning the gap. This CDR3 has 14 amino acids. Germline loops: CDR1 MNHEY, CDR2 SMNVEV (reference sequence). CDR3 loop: CASSLRQGRTEAFF. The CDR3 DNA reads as TGTGCCAGCAGTTTACGGCAGGGAAGGACTGAAGCTTTCTTT.

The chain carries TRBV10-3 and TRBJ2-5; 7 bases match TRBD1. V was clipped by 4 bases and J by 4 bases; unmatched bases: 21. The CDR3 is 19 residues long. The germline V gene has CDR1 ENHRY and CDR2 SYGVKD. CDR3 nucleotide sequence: TGTGCCATCAGTGGATCGCTCGGACAGGAAGGGGGAAAAAGAGAGACCCAGTACTTC. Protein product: CAISGSLGQEGGKRETQYF.

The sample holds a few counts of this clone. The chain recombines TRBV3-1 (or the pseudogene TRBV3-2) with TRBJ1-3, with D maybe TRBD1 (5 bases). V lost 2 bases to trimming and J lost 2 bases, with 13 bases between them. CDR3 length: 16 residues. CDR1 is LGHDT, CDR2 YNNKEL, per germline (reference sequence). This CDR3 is CASSQTGISPGNTIYF. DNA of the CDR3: TGTGCCAGCAGCCAAACAGGAATATCCCCTGGAAACACCATATATTTT.

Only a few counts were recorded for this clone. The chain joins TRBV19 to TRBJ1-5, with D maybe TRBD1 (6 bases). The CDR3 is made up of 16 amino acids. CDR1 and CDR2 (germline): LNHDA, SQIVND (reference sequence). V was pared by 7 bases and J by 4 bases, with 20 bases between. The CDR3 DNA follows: TGTGCCAGTACCTGGCGGACAGACAGAGGGAATCAGCCCCAGCATTTT. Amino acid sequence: CASTWRTDRGNQPQHF. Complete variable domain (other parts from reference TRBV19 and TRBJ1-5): DGGITQSPKYLFRKEGQNVTLSCEQNLNHDAMYWYRQDPGQGLRLIYYSQIVNDFQKGDIAEGYSVSREKKESFPLTVTSAQKNPTAFYLCASTWRTDRGNQPQHFGDGTRLSIL.

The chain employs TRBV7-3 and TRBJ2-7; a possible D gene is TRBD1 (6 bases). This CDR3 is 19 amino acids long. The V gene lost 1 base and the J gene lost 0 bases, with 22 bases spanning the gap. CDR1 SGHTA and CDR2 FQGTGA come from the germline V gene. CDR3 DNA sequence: TGTGCCAGCAGCTTAAATAAGGGACAAGGTCCGCTTAGCTCCTACGAGCAGTACTTC. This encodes CASSLNKGQGPLSSYEQYF.

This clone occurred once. The CDR3 protein is CASSYRGETQYF. The CDR3 DNA sequence: TGTGCCAGCAGCTACAGGGGAGAGACCCAGTACTTC. V and J are TRBV5-4 and TRBJ2-5; 7 bases map to TRBD1. The germline gives CDR1 SGHNT, CDR2 YYREEE (reference sequence). Germline trimming cut 3 bases from V and 4 bases from J; bases unmatched to any gene: 0. The CDR3 is made up of 12 amino acids.

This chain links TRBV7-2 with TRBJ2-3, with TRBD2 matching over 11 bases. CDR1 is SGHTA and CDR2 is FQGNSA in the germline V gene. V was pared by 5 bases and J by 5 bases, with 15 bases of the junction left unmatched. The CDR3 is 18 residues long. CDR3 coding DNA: TGTGCCAGCAGCCTACGGGCGCTAGCGGGGGGCCGCAAAGATACGCAGTATTTT. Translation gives CASSLRALAGGRKDTQYF.

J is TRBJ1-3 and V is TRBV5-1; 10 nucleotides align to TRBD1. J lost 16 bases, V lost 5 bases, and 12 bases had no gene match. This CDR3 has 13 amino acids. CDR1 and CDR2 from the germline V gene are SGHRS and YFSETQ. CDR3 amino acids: CASSTTGGEIVYF. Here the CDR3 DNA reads TGCGCCAGCAGTACGACAGGGGGCGAGATTGTTTATTTT.

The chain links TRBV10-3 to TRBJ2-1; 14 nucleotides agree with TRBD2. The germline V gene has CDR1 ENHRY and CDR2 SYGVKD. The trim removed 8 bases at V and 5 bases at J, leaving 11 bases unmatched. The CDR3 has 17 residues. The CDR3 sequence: CAIAGLAGGISNNEQFF. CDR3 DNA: TGTGCCATCGCCGGACTAGCGGGAGGAATATCCAACAATGAGCAGTTCTTC.

The CDR3 DNA follows: TGCAGCGCCGAGTCGGGCACAGATACGCAGTATTTT. Amino acid sequence: CSAESGTDTQYF. The chain recombines TRBV29-1 with TRBJ2-3; D uncertain. Looked up from germline, CDR1 is SQVTM and CDR2 is ANQGSEA. The CDR3 totals 12 residues. The V end was cut by 7 bases, the J end by 1 base, with 9 bases between.

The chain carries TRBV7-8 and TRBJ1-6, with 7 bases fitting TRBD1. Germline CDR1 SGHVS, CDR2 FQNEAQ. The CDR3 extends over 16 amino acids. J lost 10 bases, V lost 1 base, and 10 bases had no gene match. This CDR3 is CASSLVAAGGISPLHF. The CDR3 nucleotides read TGTGCCAGCAGCTTAGTGGCGGCAGGGGGAATATCACCCCTCCACTTT. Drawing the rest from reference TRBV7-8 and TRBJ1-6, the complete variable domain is GAGVSQSPRYKVAKRGQDVALRCDPISGHVSLFWYQQALGQGPEFLTYFQNEAQLDKSGLPSDRFFAERPEGSVSTLKIQRTQQEDSAVYLCASSLVAAGGISPLHFGNGTRLTVT.

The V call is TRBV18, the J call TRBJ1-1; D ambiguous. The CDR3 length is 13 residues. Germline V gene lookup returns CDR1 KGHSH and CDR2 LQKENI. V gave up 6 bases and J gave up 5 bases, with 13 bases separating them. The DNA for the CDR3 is TGTGCCAGCTCTACAGCAGCGGGGACTGAAGCTTTCTTT. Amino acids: CASSTAAGTEAFF. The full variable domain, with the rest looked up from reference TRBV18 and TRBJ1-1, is NAGVMQNPRHLVRRRGQEARLRCSPMKGHSHVYWYRQLPEEGLKFMVYLQKENIIDESGMPKERFSAEFPKEGPSILRIQQVVRGDSAAYFCASSTAAGTEAFFGQGTRLTVV.

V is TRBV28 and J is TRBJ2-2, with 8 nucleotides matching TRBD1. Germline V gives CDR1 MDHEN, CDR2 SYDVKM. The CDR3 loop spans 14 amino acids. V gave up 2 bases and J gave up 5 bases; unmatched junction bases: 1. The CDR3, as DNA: TGTGCCAGCAGTTTAACAGGGGGGACCGGGGAGCTGTTTTTT. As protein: CASSLTGGTGELFF.

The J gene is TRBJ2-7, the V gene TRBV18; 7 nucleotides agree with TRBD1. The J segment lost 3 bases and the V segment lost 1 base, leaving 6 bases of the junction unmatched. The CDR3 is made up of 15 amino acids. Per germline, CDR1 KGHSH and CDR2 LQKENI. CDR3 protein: CASSPRTQGHYEQYF. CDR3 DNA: TGTGCCAGCTCACCACGTACACAGGGGCACTACGAGCAGTACTTC.

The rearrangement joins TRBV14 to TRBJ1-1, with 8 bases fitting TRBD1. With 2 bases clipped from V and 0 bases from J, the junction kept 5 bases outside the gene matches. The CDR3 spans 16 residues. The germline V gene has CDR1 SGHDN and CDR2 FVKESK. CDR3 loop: CASSQTGGGLNTEAFF. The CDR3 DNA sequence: TGTGCCAGCAGCCAAACAGGGGGGGGTTTGAACACTGAAGCTTTCTTT. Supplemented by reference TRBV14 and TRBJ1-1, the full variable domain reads EAGVTQFPSHSVIEKGQTVTLRCDPISGHDNLYWYRRVMGKEIKFLLHFVKESKQDESGMPNNRFLAERTGGTYSTLKVQPAELEDSGVYFCASSQTGGGLNTEAFFGQGTRLTVV.